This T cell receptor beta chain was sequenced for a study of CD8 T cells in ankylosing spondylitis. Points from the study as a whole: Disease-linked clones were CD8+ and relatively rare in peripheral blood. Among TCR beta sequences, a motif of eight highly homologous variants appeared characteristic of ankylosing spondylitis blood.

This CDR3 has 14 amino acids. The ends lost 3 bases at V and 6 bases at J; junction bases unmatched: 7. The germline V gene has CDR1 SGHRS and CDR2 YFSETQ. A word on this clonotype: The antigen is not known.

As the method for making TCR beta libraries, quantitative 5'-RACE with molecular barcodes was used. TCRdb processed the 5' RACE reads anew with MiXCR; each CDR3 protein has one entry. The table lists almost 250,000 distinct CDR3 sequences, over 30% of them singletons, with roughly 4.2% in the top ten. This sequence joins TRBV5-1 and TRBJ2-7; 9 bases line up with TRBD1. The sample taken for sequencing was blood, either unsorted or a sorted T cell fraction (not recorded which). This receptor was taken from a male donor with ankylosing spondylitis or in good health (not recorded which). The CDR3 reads CASSSTGTGREQYF. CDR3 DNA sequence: TGCGCCAGCAGCTCTACCGGGACAGGGCGCGAGCAGTACTTC.